Below, 9 T cell receptor beta chains from the same sample are listed, as sequenced in a study of cytomegalovirus exposure and HLA in healthy donors. This PCR relied on a set of 60 Vbeta primers and 13 Jbeta primers. This table comes from immunoSEQ multiplex PCR, and its TCRdb copy is limited to in-frame clones, with some not included. Of roughly 120,000 clones detected, approximately 81% appear once; the ten largest clones hold about 4.5%. The specimen was PBMCs. All receptors come from a man aged 25-40 years in good health and CMV-seropositive.

The chain combines TRBV7-3 with TRBJ2-7, with 9 nucleotides matching TRBD1. Looked up from germline, CDR1 is SGHTA and CDR2 is FQGTGA. The V gene end was trimmed by 4 bases and the J gene end by 3 bases; junction bases not matched to a gene: 13. This CDR3 comprises 17 residues. The CDR3 is CASSYLSNGTGIYEQYF. CDR3 nucleotides: TGTGCCAGCAGCTATCTGAGCAACGGGACAGGGATCTACGAGCAGTACTTC.

The V call is TRBV11-2, the J call TRBJ1-3; no definite D call. V shed 0 bases and J shed 0 bases, with 3 bases lying between them. CDR1 is SGHAT, CDR2 FQNNGV, per germline. CDR3 length equals 14 residues. CDR3 residues: CASSLESSGNTIYF. CDR3 DNA sequence: TGTGCCAGCAGCTTAGAGAGCTCTGGAAACACCATATATTTT.

The CDR3 reads CASSQWTGPYEQYF. The CDR3 nucleotides are TGCGCCAGCAGCCAATGGACAGGGCCCTACGAGCAGTACTTC. The chain links TRBV4-1 to TRBJ2-7; 8 bases agree with TRBD1. The V and J ends lost 2 bases and 2 bases, in that order; junction bases with no gene match: 2. The germline gives CDR1 MGHRA, CDR2 YSYEKL. The CDR3 loop spans 14 amino acids.

This clone occurred once. The gene calls are TRBV6-5 and TRBJ1-6; possible D gene TRBD1, 6 bases. V was cut by 2 bases and J by 13 bases, with 12 bases left in between. The CDR3 covers 13 residues. The germline gives CDR1 MNHEY, CDR2 SVGAGI. As DNA, the CDR3 is TGTGCCAGCAGTTACCGACAGGCCAGGCCCCTCCACTTT. This codes for CASSYRQARPLHF.

The chain combines TRBV28 with TRBJ1-5; perhaps TRBD1 as D (6 bases). The germline CDR1 and CDR2 sequences are MDHEN and SYDVKM. V dropped 6 bases and J dropped 1 base, with 16 bases sitting between them. The CDR3 has 16 residues. CDR3 amino acids: CASRGVRGRSNQPQHF. The CDR3 DNA is TGTGCCAGCAGGGGAGTCAGGGGAAGAAGCAATCAGCCCCAGCATTTT.

V and J are TRBV10-3 and TRBJ2-3; 7 bases align to TRBD2. Germline V CDR1 and CDR2: ENHRY, SYGVKD. The CDR3 sequence is 18 residues long. V lost 4 bases and J lost 7; bases outside the gene matches: 20. This CDR3 reads CAISVRGGAVEDRNTQYF. DNA of the CDR3: TGTGCCATCAGTGTGCGGGGAGGGGCGGTTGAAGACAGAAATACGCAGTATTTT.

The rearrangement joins TRBV7-8 to TRBJ2-7; tentative D call: TRBD1 (5 bases). The ends were cut back, 2 bases at V and 3 bases at J, with 11 bases in the middle. The CDR3 extends over 14 amino acids. Germline CDR1 is SGHVS and CDR2 is FQNEAQ. CDR3: CASSLRGNNYEQYF. CDR3 coding DNA: TGTGCCAGCAGCTTAAGGGGAAATAACTACGAGCAGTACTTC.

The rearrangement joins TRBV7-2 to TRBJ1-1; 8 nucleotides match TRBD1. Germline CDR1 and CDR2: SGHTA and FQGNSA. Trimming cost V 5 bases and J 8 bases; bases outside gene matches: 7. The CDR3 has 13 amino acids. The CDR3 DNA reads as TGTGCCAGCAGCCCGAAACGACAGGGGGAAGCTTTCTTT. Translated, it gives CASSPKRQGEAFF.

This clone was recorded once. The chain links TRBV28 to TRBJ2-2; 7 bases align to TRBD1. V shed 5 bases and J 5 bases; nucleotides not matched to a gene: 5. The germline gives CDR1 MDHEN, CDR2 SYDVKM. This CDR3 comprises 14 residues. The CDR3 sequence is CASSPPTGTGELFF. The CDR3 region has the DNA TGTGCCAGCAGTCCACCGACAGGGACCGGGGAGCTGTTTTTT.